These 29 T cell receptor beta chains share one sample of origin, sequenced in a study of shared T cell receptors in the human thymus. Generated by immunoSEQ multiplex PCR, the TCRdb table keeps only in-frame clones and is missing some. The data show hundreds of thousands of clones, around 89% seen once. The same data also went into a second study, on human thymus T cells.

Material: thymocytes. Source of these receptors: a boy younger than two with a congenital heart defect.

This chain joins TRBV6-5 and TRBJ2-1; D is possibly TRBD1 (6 bases). Trimming left V 6 bases short and J 4 bases short, with 16 bases between. Germline assignment: CDR1 MNHEY and CDR2 SVGAGI. The CDR3 covers 15 residues. CDR3 nucleotide sequence: TGTGCCAGCAGACCCGACAGGAATGGGTACAATGAGCAGTTCTTC. This codes for CASRPDRNGYNEQFF.

The sample holds one count of this clone. The chain combines TRBV4-3 with TRBJ2-7; no reliable D call. Trimming left V 0 bases short and J 5 bases short, with 14 bases between. This CDR3 comprises 15 residues. Germline values: CDR1 LGHNA, CDR2 YSLEER. CDR3 DNA: TGCGCCAGCAGCCAAGAGGTGGGCCCTTTGGACGAGCAGTACTTC. It codes for CASSQEVGPLDEQYF.

V gene TRBV11-2 combines with J gene TRBJ2-7, with 13 bases identical to TRBD2. The CDR3 contains 16 residues. The V gene's germline CDR1 is SGHAT and CDR2 FQNNGV. Trimming took 4 bases from V and 1 from J; bases not matched to a gene: 4. The CDR3 sequence is CASSSWTSGRSYEQYF. The CDR3 bases are TGTGCCAGCAGCTCCTGGACTAGCGGGAGATCCTACGAGCAGTACTTC. Full variable domain (remainder filled in from reference TRBV11-2 and TRBJ2-7): EAGVAQSPRYKIIEKRQSVAFWCNPISGHATLYWYQQILGQGPKLLIQFQNNGVVDDSQLPKDRFSAERLKGVDSTLKIQPAKLEDSAVYLCASSSWTSGRSYEQYFGPGTRLTVT.

The chain recombines TRBV2 with TRBJ2-1, with 10 bases aligning to TRBD2. The CDR3 has 15 amino acids. V was clipped by 1 base and J by 12 bases; unmatched bases: 9. Per germline, CDR1 SNHLY and CDR2 FYNNEI. CDR3 sequence: CASSEELAGSLGQFF. The CDR3 DNA sequence: TGTGCCAGCAGTGAAGAACTAGCGGGATCTTTAGGGCAGTTCTTC.

The chain employs TRBV2 and TRBJ2-7; D possibly corresponds to TRBD2 (6 bases). Between the trimmed V and J ends, which lost 4 bases and 5 bases, there was a span of 6 bases. The V gene's germline CDR1 is SNHLY and CDR2 FYNNEI. The CDR3 spans 11 residues. CDR3 DNA: TGTGCCAGCAGTGCGGGGGACGAGCAGTACTTC. Protein product: CASSAGDEQYF.

The chain employs TRBV21-1 and TRBJ2-5; the DNA was not used to check the table's D call, TRBD2. TRBV21-1 has pseudogene status. The CDR3 is 16 amino acids. CDR3 in amino acids: CASSKADRKCGETQYF. CDR3 sequence (DNA): TGTGCCAGCAGCAAAGCGGATAGAAAATGCGGGGAGACCCAGTACTTC.

The genes are TRBV27 and TRBJ1-2; D is ambiguous. The CDR3 sequence is 14 residues long. V lost 3 bases, J lost 4 bases, and 12 bases lay in between. Germline V gene data show CDR1 as MNHEY and CDR2 as SMNVEV (reference sequence). The CDR3 sequence is CASSLSEFGYGYTF. CDR3 sequence (DNA): TGTGCCAGCAGTTTGTCGGAGTTTGGCTATGGCTACACCTTC.

This clone turned up a few times. This rearrangement joins TRBV19 to TRBJ1-4, with 8 bases lining up with TRBD1. V lost 3 bases to trimming and J lost 4 bases; unmatched junction nucleotides: 7. Germline V gene data show CDR1 as LNHDA and CDR2 as SQIVND (reference sequence). The CDR3 is 16 residues long. CDR3 in amino acids: CASSMGPGQVNEKLFF. The CDR3 DNA is TGTGCCAGTAGTATGGGTCCGGGACAGGTTAATGAAAAACTGTTTTTT.

This clone appeared a single time. V and J are TRBV28 and TRBJ2-6; TRBD1 aligns across 7 bases. V lost 3 bases to trimming and J lost 0 bases; unmatched junction nucleotides: 14. Germline V gene sequence: CDR1 MDHEN, CDR2 SYDVKM. The CDR3 has 20 amino acids. DNA of the CDR3: TGTGCCAGCAGTTTCGACCGGACAGGAGGAGAATTCTCTGGGGCCAACGTCCTGACTTTC. Translation: CASSFDRTGGEFSGANVLTF.

The V and J genes are TRBV6-1 and TRBJ2-7, with D possibly TRBD1 on 6 matching bases. V shed 2 bases and J shed 0 bases, with 11 bases lying between them. CDR3 length: 15 residues. The V gene's germline CDR1 is MNHNS and CDR2 SASEGT. CDR3 sequence reads: CASSENGQSSYEQYF. Here the CDR3 DNA reads TGTGCCAGCAGTGAAAACGGACAGAGCTCCTACGAGCAGTACTTC.

The V gene is TRBV27, the J gene TRBJ2-3, with TRBD2 matching 11 bases. V lost 2 bases and J lost 3; bases outside the gene matches: 19. The CDR3 covers 21 residues. The germline V gene has CDR1 MNHEY and CDR2 SMNVEV (reference sequence). The CDR3 nucleotides read TGTGCCAGCAGTTTACAAAGTCACTTCCCTACTAGCGGGAGAAAGACAGATACGCAGTATTTT. Translation: CASSLQSHFPTSGRKTDTQYF.

The rearrangement joins TRBV4-3 to TRBJ2-1; D gene uncertain. Per germline, CDR1 LGHNA and CDR2 YSLEER. The CDR3 length is 17 residues. The V and J ends lost 0 bases and 5 bases respectively, with 17 bases between them. CDR3 loop: CASSQELMEYPDNEQFF. The CDR3, as DNA: TGCGCCAGCAGCCAAGAACTTATGGAGTATCCCGACAATGAGCAGTTCTTC.

The V gene is TRBV27, the J gene TRBJ2-7; possible D gene TRBD2, 7 bases. The CDR3 is 14 amino acids. Germline V CDR1 and CDR2: MNHEY, SMNVEV (reference sequence). The V and J ends lost 6 bases and 5 bases respectively, with 17 bases between them. DNA of the CDR3: TGTGCCAGCAGGGGCTGGGGGGGGGCCCACGAGCAGTACTTC. Protein sequence: CASRGWGGAHEQYF.

This chain links TRBV4-3 with TRBJ2-1; 10 nucleotides agree with TRBD2. Trimming at V came to 1 base and at J to 7 bases, leaving 10 bases not matched to a gene. CDR1 and CDR2 (germline): LGHNA, YSLEER. This CDR3 spans 17 amino acids. CDR3 sequence: CASSQGPQREGLNEQFF. The DNA of the CDR3 is TGCGCCAGCAGCCAAGGTCCTCAGCGGGAGGGCCTTAATGAGCAGTTCTTC.

This clone came up once. This sample also contains other DNA sequences that code for the same CDR3. The genes are TRBV27 and TRBJ2-1; D might be TRBD2 (5 bases). V lost 3 bases and J 0 bases, leaving 9 bases between the germline ends. CDR1 is MNHEY, CDR2 SMNVEV, per germline (reference sequence). The CDR3 runs 15 residues. The CDR3 reads CASSFSGSSYNEQFF. The CDR3, as DNA: TGTGCCAGCAGTTTTTCGGGGAGCTCCTACAATGAGCAGTTCTTC.

The gene calls are TRBV15 and TRBJ1-1, with TRBD1 as a possible D gene (5 bases). This CDR3 is 13 amino acids long. Germline V CDR1 and CDR2: LNHNV, YYDKDF (reference sequence). V was shortened by 7 bases and J by 4 bases, with 13 bases between the two germline ends. Written as DNA, the CDR3 is TGTGCCACCACGGTGGGCAGGGCCACTGAAGCTTTCTTT. As protein: CATTVGRATEAFF.

This chain connects TRBV5-6 to TRBJ2-6, with D unresolved. This CDR3 has 18 amino acids. Looked up from germline, CDR1 is SGHDT and CDR2 is YYEEEE. Trimming left V 2 bases short and J 1 base short, with 16 bases between. CDR3: CASSFKVPPGSGANVLTF. The CDR3 bases are TGTGCCAGCAGCTTCAAAGTCCCGCCCGGGTCTGGGGCCAACGTCCTGACTTTC.

This clone occurred a few times. The chain links TRBV19 to TRBJ2-2; a weak D match, TRBD1 (6 bases). The CDR3 has 16 amino acids. The V and J ends lost 5 bases and 0 bases respectively, with 13 bases between them. In germline, CDR1 is LNHDA, CDR2 SQIVND (reference sequence). The CDR3 DNA sequence: TGTGCCAGTAGTTTTAGACAGGCCACGAACACCGGGGAGCTGTTTTTT. Protein: CASSFRQATNTGELFF. Full variable domain (rest looked up from reference TRBV19 and TRBJ2-2): DGGITQSPKYLFRKEGQNVTLSCEQNLNHDAMYWYRQDPGQGLRLIYYSQIVNDFQKGDIAEGYSVSREKKESFPLTVTSAQKNPTAFYLCASSFRQATNTGELFFGEGSRLTVL.

The genes are TRBV18 and TRBJ2-1; D may be TRBD2 (5 bases). CDR3 length equals 12 residues. With 3 bases removed from V and 10 bases from J, the gap between germline ends came to 10 bases. Germline CDR1 is KGHSH and CDR2 is LQKENI. The CDR3 sequence is CASSPWTEEQFF. In DNA form, the CDR3 reads TGTGCCAGCTCACCCTGGACTGAAGAGCAGTTCTTC.

There are a few counts of this clone. The chain couples TRBV7-3 to TRBJ2-3, with 12 nucleotides matching TRBD2. Germline V CDR1 and CDR2: SGHTA, FQGTGA. The CDR3 is made up of 19 amino acids. Unmatched junction bases numbered 11, after V lost 0 bases and J lost 4 bases. CDR3 residues: CASSLTASGRAGGPDTQYF. The CDR3 coding sequence is TGTGCCAGCAGCTTAACGGCTAGCGGGAGGGCCGGTGGACCAGATACGCAGTATTTT.

This clone was observed a few times. This chain uses TRBV19 with TRBJ1-1; the match to TRBD1 covers 8 bases. CDR3 length equals 15 residues. Germline V gene data show CDR1 as LNHDA and CDR2 as SQIVND (reference sequence). Trimming removed 5 bases from V and 1 base from J; junction bases left unmatched: 6. As DNA, the CDR3 is TGTGCCAGTAGTCACACAGGGGGAAGGAACACTGAAGCTTTCTTT. Residues: CASSHTGGRNTEAFF. The whole variable domain, filled in from reference TRBV19 and TRBJ1-1, reads DGGITQSPKYLFRKEGQNVTLSCEQNLNHDAMYWYRQDPGQGLRLIYYSQIVNDFQKGDIAEGYSVSREKKESFPLTVTSAQKNPTAFYLCASSHTGGRNTEAFFGQGTRLTVV.

The V call is TRBV19, the J call TRBJ2-2; the match to TRBD2 covers 13 bases. The CDR3 extends over 17 amino acids. With V trimmed by 7 bases and J by 2 bases, 7 bases remained unmatched. CDR1 and CDR2 (germline): LNHDA, SQIVND (reference sequence). This chain's CDR3 is CASIGTSGDSNTGELFF. The CDR3 coding sequence is TGTGCCAGTATCGGGACTAGCGGGGATTCTAACACCGGGGAGCTGTTTTTT.

The rearrangement links TRBV28 to TRBJ1-1; D unclear. The CDR3 spans 15 residues. V lost 6 bases and J lost 11, with 25 bases in between. Germline V gives CDR1 MDHEN, CDR2 SYDVKM. CDR3 protein: CASSLKRRSAGEAFF. CDR3 nucleotides: TGTGCCAGCAGCTTAAAAAGGAGATCCGCCGGAGAGGCTTTCTTT.

This clone was detected once. V gene TRBV5-1 combines with J gene TRBJ2-1; 14 positions agree with TRBD2. CDR1 and CDR2 from the germline V gene are SGHRS and YFSETQ. The CDR3 is 16 residues long. The V gene end was trimmed by 0 bases and the J gene end by 10 bases; junction bases not matched to a gene: 6. The CDR3 DNA reads TGCGCCAGCAGCTTGGCGGGACTAGCGGGAGCGGGGGAGCAGTTCTTC. It codes for CASSLAGLAGAGEQFF.

This sequence joins TRBV28 and TRBJ2-3; 10 bases match TRBD2. Germline trimming cut 2 bases from V and 6 bases from J; bases unmatched to any gene: 11. The CDR3 contains 17 residues. From germline, CDR1 is MDHEN and CDR2 SYDVKM. CDR3: CASSLPWLAGAHDTQYF. The CDR3 nucleotides read TGTGCCAGCAGTTTACCGTGGCTAGCGGGGGCCCACGATACGCAGTATTTT.

The chain uses TRBV13 and TRBJ2-3; D might be TRBD2 (6 bases). CDR3 length: 15 residues. V lost 6 bases, J lost 2 bases, and 15 bases lay in between. Germline CDR1 PRHDT, CDR2 FYEKMQ (reference sequence). The CDR3 here is CASSSPGTYTDTQYF. The CDR3 region has the DNA TGTGCCAGCAGTTCCCCCGGGACTTACACAGATACGCAGTATTTT.

The V call is TRBV11-3, the J call TRBJ1-1; D is ambiguous. Trimming removed 2 bases at V and 0 bases at J, with 10 bases between. The V gene's germline CDR1 is SGHNT and CDR2 YENEEA. This CDR3 region has 15 residues. CDR3 sequence: CASSLSRPLNTEAFF. The CDR3, as DNA: TGTGCCAGCAGCTTATCTAGGCCCCTGAACACTGAAGCTTTCTTT.

CDR3 sequence reads: CATGWTTSGSYEQYF. The DNA of the CDR3 is TGTGCCACCGGATGGACGACTAGCGGTTCCTACGAGCAGTACTTC. The chain uses TRBV2 and TRBJ2-7; 9 nucleotides align to TRBD2. The V segment lost 10 bases and the J segment 1 base; nucleotides outside the gene matches: 11. Germline loops: CDR1 SNHLY, CDR2 FYNNEI. The CDR3 spans 15 residues.

The CDR3 bases are TGTGCCAGCAGTCCCAAACAGGATAACTATGGCTACACCTTC. Translation gives CASSPKQDNYGYTF. This chain links TRBV6-5 with TRBJ1-2, with a tentative D call TRBD1 (5 bases). The CDR3 has 14 amino acids. The germline V gene has CDR1 MNHEY and CDR2 SVGAGI. V was trimmed by 5 bases and J by 1 base, leaving 11 bases between them.